The rows below give T cell receptor beta chains drawn from one sample of a study of radiotherapy plus CTLA-4 blockade in lung cancer. Some clones are missing from TCRdb's copy, which holds only in-frame ones; the method was immunoSEQ multiplex PCR. This table has about 99,000 clones, 88% appearing once. The material was peripheral blood, obtained from a patient treated with radiotherapy plus ipilimumab. The receptors derive from a human donor with non-small cell lung cancer that progressed on radiotherapy plus ipilimumab. Both conserved end residues are part of each CDR3. The order of the fields is D gene, V gene, clone size, J gene, CDR3 DNA, CDR3 protein. D genes are given only for firm matches. Not every row has a clone size; where given, it reads once, few, many or a size class.

TRBD1,TRBV6-6,once,TRBJ1-5,TGTGCCAGCACCGACACTGCAGGGGGCGTGAAGCCCCAGCATTTT,CASTDTAGGVKPQHF
-,TRBV25-1,-,TRBJ1-5,TGTGCCAGCAGCGCCCCAGGGAATCAGCCCCAGCATTTT,CASSAPGNQPQHF
TRBD1,TRBV2,-,TRBJ1-2,TGTGCCAGCAGGGGACAGGGAAGTGGCTACACCTTC,CASRGQGSGYTF
-,TRBV5-4,-,TRBJ1-1,TGTGCCAGCAGCTCTAGGTTTGGGAACACTGAAGCTTTCTTT,CASSSRFGNTEAFF
-,TRBV4-2,-,TRBJ2-4,TGTGCCAGCAGCCAAAGGCCTAGGGACATTCAGTACTTC,CASSQRPRDIQYF
-,TRBV7-7,-,TRBJ2-5,TGTGCTAGCAGTCCCTGGGACGGGGAGACCCAGTACTTC,CASSPWDGETQYF
-,TRBV7-8,-,TRBJ1-1,TGTGCCAGCAGCTTTCAGGGAATTGTCACTGAAGCTTTCTTT,CASSFQGIVTEAFF
-,TRBV5-6,few,TRBJ2-2,TGTGCCAGCAGCGAGCTATCTGGGGACACCGGGGAGCTGTTTTTT,CASSELSGDTGELFF
TRBD1,TRBV18,-,TRBJ1-3,TGTGCCAGCTCACCCGGGACAGGGCCCTCTGGAAACACCATATATTTT,CASSPGTGPSGNTIYF
-,TRBV5-1,-,TRBJ2-5,TGCGCCAGCAGCTTGGGGACTCCGGAACTGGGGACCCAGTACTTC,CASSLGTPELGTQYF
TRBD2,TRBV7-8,-,TRBJ2-1,TGTGCCAGCAGCTTAGACGCTAGCGGGCCCAATGAGCAGTTCTTC,CASSLDASGPNEQFF
-,TRBV19,-,TRBJ2-6,TGTGCCAGTAGTATGGAGAGTCAATCTGGGGCCAACGTCCTGACTTTC,CASSMESQSGANVLTF
-,TRBV6-1,-,TRBJ2-3,TGTGCCAGCAGTGAACTAGCAGATACGCAGTATTTT,CASSELADTQYF
-,TRBV5-1,-,TRBJ2-6,TGCGCCAGCAGCTTGGCCGGCGTATCCAGCCCTGGGGCCAACGTCCTGACTTTC,CASSLAGVSSPGANVLTF
-,TRBV27,once,TRBJ1-5,TGTGCCAGCTCAGACGGAGGTTCCAATCAGCCCCAGCATTTT,CASSDGGSNQPQHF
-,TRBV6-1,-,TRBJ2-3,TGTGCCAGCAGTGCCCAGCTCTTATCGAGCACAGATACGCAGTATTTT,CASSAQLLSSTDTQYF
TRBD2,TRBV2,-,TRBJ2-6,TGTGCCAGCAAGACTAGCGGGGGCTCTGGGGCCAACGTCCTGACTTTC,CASKTSGGSGANVLTF
TRBD1,TRBV7-9,-,TRBJ1-5,TGTGCCAGCAGCTCCCCCGGGACAGGCAATCAGCCCCAGCATTTT,CASSSPGTGNQPQHF
TRBD2,TRBV2,-,TRBJ2-1,TGTGCCAGCAAAATAGCGGGAGGTCGTAATGAGCAGTTCTTC,CASKIAGGRNEQFF
TRBD1,TRBV5-6,-,TRBJ1-4,TGTGCCAGCAGCTTGATGACAGGGTTTGGAAAACTGTTTTTT,CASSLMTGFGKLFF
TRBD2,TRBV11-2,-,TRBJ2-1,TGTGCCAGCAGCTTAGCCGGCGGGGGACGATCCTACAATGAGCAGTTCTTC,CASSLAGGGRSYNEQFF
TRBD1,TRBV2,once,TRBJ2-3,TGTGCCTCAACAGCGGACAGGGGAAAAACAGATACGCAGTATTTT,CASTADRGKTDTQYF
TRBD1,TRBV6-1,-,TRBJ2-7,TGTGCCAGCAGTTCGCCTCGGGACAGGGGGGTAGAGCAGTACTTC,CASSSPRDRGVEQYF
TRBD2,TRBV14,-,TRBJ2-2,TGTGCCAGCAGCCAAGTTCCGATTGGGAGCCTAGCGGCGAACACCGGGGAGCTGTTTTTT,CASSQVPIGSLAANTGELFF
-,TRBV19,-,TRBJ2-7,TGTGCCAGTAGTACCAGACAGGGAGGCGACGAGCAGTACTTC,CASSTRQGGDEQYF
-,TRBV19,-,TRBJ2-5,TGTGCCAGTAGCCCCGCCGCTCACGAGACCCAGTACTTC,CASSPAAHETQYF
TRBD1,TRBV4-1,-,TRBJ1-5,TGCGCCAGCAGCCAAGCAGGGGGAGTGAGCAATCAGCCCCAGCATTTT,CASSQAGGVSNQPQHF
-,TRBV5-1,-,TRBJ2-3,TGCGCCAGCACCAACTCCGGACTCCGCACAGATACGCAGTATTTT,CASTNSGLRTDTQYF
-,TRBV4-1,-,TRBJ2-1,TGCGCCAGCAGCCATGTGGAGGGCCGGTTCAACAATGAGCAGTTCTTC,CASSHVEGRFNNEQFF
-,TRBV6-1,-,TRBJ2-7,TGTGCCAGCAGTGAAATGTTAGGGGTAGACGAGCAGTACTTC,CASSEMLGVDEQYF
-,TRBV6-6,-,TRBJ2-2,TGTGCCAGCACTCAACCCGGGGGGAACACCGGGGAGCTGTTTTTT,CASTQPGGNTGELFF
-,TRBV6-1,-,TRBJ2-7,TGTGCCAGCAGAACTTCTTACACCGGAGGCTACGAGCAGTACTTC,CASRTSYTGGYEQYF
TRBD1,TRBV9,-,TRBJ1-2,TGTGCCAGCAGCGGAGCGAACAGGGGTTATGGCTACACCTTC,CASSGANRGYGYTF
TRBD2,TRBV6-5,-,TRBJ2-1,TGTGCCAGCACCAATAGCGGGGAGCAGTTCTTC,CASTNSGEQFF
-,TRBV25-1,-,TRBJ2-5,TGTGCCAGCAGTGAATGGTCACAGGGAAAGGAGACCCAGTACTTC,CASSEWSQGKETQYF
-,TRBV6-5,-,TRBJ1-3,TGTGCCAGCAGTGCACCCGCGGTAACCGGAAACACCATATATTTT,CASSAPAVTGNTIYF
TRBD1,TRBV2,-,TRBJ1-2,TGTGCCAGCAAGACAGGGGGACCCTATGGCTACACCTTC,CASKTGGPYGYTF
TRBD1,TRBV7-2,-,TRBJ1-2,TGTGCCAGCAGCTCGGGACAGGCGTACTATGGCTACACCTTC,CASSSGQAYYGYTF
-,TRBV7-2,-,TRBJ1-1,TGTGCCAGCAGCTTTTTTAAGGGTGAAGCTTTCTTT,CASSFFKGEAFF
-,TRBV7-2,-,TRBJ1-1,TGTGCCAGCAGCTTAGGGGAGGGGACAGAAGCTTTCTTT,CASSLGEGTEAFF